A selection of T cell receptor beta chains follows, all from one sample in a study of circulating and synovial CD4+ cells in juvenile arthritis. The method was immunoSEQ multiplex PCR; TCRdb's version includes in-frame clones alone and lacks a portion of them. There are approximately 36,000 clones in the sample; about 94% occur only once, and 0.55% to 0.85% lies in the top ten. Sequencing was done on a sample of CD4+ T cells from blood. The receptors stem from a human donor with juvenile idiopathic arthritis. Both conserved end residues are part of each CDR3. Each record gives: V gene, J gene, clone size, CDR3 protein. Clone size is shown for a subset of rows, as once, few, many or a class of expanded clone.

v_call: TRBV5-6; j_call: TRBJ2-5; clone_size: NA; cdr3_aa: CASSASGGLHETQYF
v_call: TRBV15; j_call: TRBJ1-1; clone_size: NA; cdr3_aa: CATSISSTHGGEAFF
v_call: TRBV27; j_call: TRBJ2-5; clone_size: NA; cdr3_aa: CASSLSWRVRETQYF
v_call: TRBV7-3; j_call: TRBJ2-1; clone_size: NA; cdr3_aa: CASSLKPTSGGYNEQFF
v_call: TRBV7-6; j_call: TRBJ1-1; clone_size: NA; cdr3_aa: CASSLAYRGSGNTEAFF
v_call: TRBV20-1; j_call: TRBJ1-2; clone_size: NA; cdr3_aa: CSARARSYTF
v_call: TRBV4-3; j_call: TRBJ1-2; clone_size: NA; cdr3_aa: CASSQVGGNYGYTF
v_call: TRBV10-3; j_call: TRBJ1-4; clone_size: few; cdr3_aa: CAISGEAGNEKLFF
v_call: TRBV4-2; j_call: TRBJ1-5; clone_size: once; cdr3_aa: CASSQDLADNSNQPQHF
v_call: TRBV7-9; j_call: TRBJ2-7; clone_size: NA; cdr3_aa: CASSNPGQSNEDEQYF
v_call: TRBV15; j_call: TRBJ2-3; clone_size: NA; cdr3_aa: CATSRVAGSTDTQYF
v_call: TRBV7-2; j_call: TRBJ1-4; clone_size: NA; cdr3_aa: CASSLGGGPLIF
v_call: TRBV7-2; j_call: TRBJ2-4; clone_size: NA; cdr3_aa: CASRSRTGLAKNIQYF
v_call: TRBV18; j_call: TRBJ1-5; clone_size: NA; cdr3_aa: CASSPGTDQPQHF
v_call: TRBV6-6; j_call: TRBJ1-5; clone_size: NA; cdr3_aa: CASSSVSQPQHF
v_call: TRBV18; j_call: TRBJ2-1; clone_size: NA; cdr3_aa: CASSGLTYNEQFF
v_call: TRBV7-6; j_call: TRBJ2-5; clone_size: NA; cdr3_aa: CASSLATGKETQYF
v_call: TRBV30; j_call: TRBJ1-2; clone_size: NA; cdr3_aa: CAWSRGVNYGYTF
v_call: TRBV9; j_call: TRBJ2-4; clone_size: NA; cdr3_aa: CASSPRTGGGIQYF
v_call: TRBV19; j_call: TRBJ2-1; clone_size: NA; cdr3_aa: CASTKIGTSGLQFF
v_call: TRBV2; j_call: TRBJ1-2; clone_size: NA; cdr3_aa: CASKPGQGSYGYTF
v_call: TRBV14; j_call: TRBJ1-6; clone_size: NA; cdr3_aa: CASSQGPSPLHF
v_call: TRBV29-1; j_call: TRBJ1-2; clone_size: NA; cdr3_aa: CSDRGQGAYGYTF
v_call: TRBV5-4; j_call: TRBJ2-3; clone_size: NA; cdr3_aa: CASSSTSGALSTDTQYF
v_call: TRBV6-6; j_call: TRBJ2-2; clone_size: NA; cdr3_aa: CASSPSGGAGELFF
v_call: TRBV6-1; j_call: TRBJ2-3; clone_size: NA; cdr3_aa: CASRWGLGTDTQYF
v_call: TRBV4-3; j_call: TRBJ1-6; clone_size: NA; cdr3_aa: CASSHQGASSSYNSPLHF
v_call: TRBV5-5; j_call: TRBJ1-5; clone_size: NA; cdr3_aa: CASSLAGGNQPQHF
v_call: TRBV20-1; j_call: TRBJ1-5; clone_size: NA; cdr3_aa: CSAAGNQPQHF
v_call: TRBV7-2; j_call: TRBJ1-2; clone_size: once; cdr3_aa: CASSLDRANYGYTF
v_call: TRBV5-6; j_call: TRBJ2-5; clone_size: once; cdr3_aa: CASSPDRRETQYF
v_call: TRBV11-3; j_call: TRBJ2-3; clone_size: once; cdr3_aa: CASSSLGAGGATDTQYF
v_call: TRBV10-3; j_call: TRBJ1-2; clone_size: once; cdr3_aa: CAITQRTGEDYGYTF
v_call: TRBV28; j_call: TRBJ2-5; clone_size: NA; cdr3_aa: CASSSRLAGGWETQYF
v_call: TRBV4-1; j_call: TRBJ2-5; clone_size: once; cdr3_aa: CASSNRGTSGGYQETQYF